This T cell receptor (beta chain) was retrieved from a study of vaccination and CD4 T cells after COVID-19. Looked up from germline, CDR1 is SGHVS and CDR2 is FQNEAQ. V lost 4 bases, J lost 0 bases, and 16 bases lay in between. The CDR3 consists of 17 residues. As to this clonotype: Its target is unknown.

The treatment here: roughly 10-day PBMC culture with coronavirus spike peptide pools or control peptides (ViraFEST assay). ViraFEST sequenced TCRs after peptide-pool expansion of antigen-specific T cells. In this cohort, PCR tests turned positive between March and December 2020, predating US Alpha, Beta and Delta variants. The Oncomine TCR Beta short-read assay was applied to DNA of cultured CD4+ T cells. In TCRdb, the PCR reads were re-called with MiXCR into one record per CDR3 protein. The top ten clones hold about 4.6% of a sample with roughly 16,000 distinct CDR3 sequences, roughly 73% of them seen once.

V usage is TRBV7-8 and J usage is TRBJ1-5; TRBD1 is a possible D gene (5 bases). The clonotype comes from a human donor who had recovered from COVID-19. The sample was CD4+ T cells from blood, cultured in vitro. In DNA form, the CDR3 reads TGTGCCAGCAGCTGGGGGACGTCGACCGATAGCAATCAGCCCCAGCATTTT. Translated, it gives CASSWGTSTDSNQPQHF.